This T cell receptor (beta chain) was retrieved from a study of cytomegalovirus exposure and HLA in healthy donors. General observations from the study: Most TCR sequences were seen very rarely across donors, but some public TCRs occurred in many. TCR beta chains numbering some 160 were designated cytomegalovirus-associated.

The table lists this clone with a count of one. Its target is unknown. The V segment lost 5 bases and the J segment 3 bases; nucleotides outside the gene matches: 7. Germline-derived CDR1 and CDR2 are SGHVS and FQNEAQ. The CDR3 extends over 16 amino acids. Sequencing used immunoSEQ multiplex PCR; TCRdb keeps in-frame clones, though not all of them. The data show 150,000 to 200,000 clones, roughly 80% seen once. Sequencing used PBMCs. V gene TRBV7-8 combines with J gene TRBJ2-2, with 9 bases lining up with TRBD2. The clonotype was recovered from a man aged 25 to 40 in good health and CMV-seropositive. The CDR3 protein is CASSPRGGLDTGELFF. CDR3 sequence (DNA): TGTGCCAGCAGCCCGCGGGGGGGATTGGACACCGGGGAGCTGTTTTTT. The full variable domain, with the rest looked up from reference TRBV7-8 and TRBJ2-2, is GAGVSQSPRYKVAKRGQDVALRCDPISGHVSLFWYQQALGQGPEFLTYFQNEAQLDKSGLPSDRFFAERPEGSVSTLKIQRTQQEDSAVYLCASSPRGGLDTGELFFGEGSRLTVL.